A single TCR beta chain is shown here with its context. V was cut by 0 bases and J by 0 bases, with 10 bases left in between. Germline assignment: CDR1 SGDLS and CDR2 YYNGEE. This CDR3 region has 15 residues. The data stem from a study of cytomegalovirus exposure and HLA in healthy donors. Clones were sequenced by immunoSEQ multiplex PCR, and TCRdb holds only the in-frame ones, with some missing. Of about 160,000 clones in the sample, roughly nine tenths were seen once. The sample was PBMCs. This clonotype was sampled from a man younger than 35 in good health and CMV-seropositive. The gene calls are TRBV9 and TRBJ2-7; a weak D match, TRBD1 (5 bases). CDR3 residues: CASSVGGAGSYEQYF. CDR3 nucleotides: TGTGCCAGCAGCGTAGGTGGGGCTGGCTCCTACGAGCAGTACTTC. The whole variable domain, remainder taken from reference TRBV9 and TRBJ2-7, is DSGVTQTPKHLITATGQRVTLRCSPRSGDLSVYWYQQSLDQGLQFLIQYYNGEERAKGNILERFSAQQFPDLHSELNLSSLELGDSALYFCASSVGGAGSYEQYFGPGTRLTVT.